This T cell receptor (beta chain) was found in a study of identical twins (dated by TCRdb to the mid-2010s). Background on the whole study: To test whether fetal clonotypes persist, the study used deep sequencing on TCR alpha and beta repertoires from monozygotic twins, unrelated adults of various ages, and cord blood. To rule out contamination, the twin experiments were replicated at different times with different library preparation protocols.

Library creation used 5' RACE. TCRdb shows the sequencer as Illumina HiSeq 2000. A universal primer binding site was introduced by template switching, and a unique molecular identifier was present in the final cDNA, enabling accurate counting of TCR cDNA molecules. First-strand cDNA for TCR alpha and beta chains was synthesized from specific primers in the conserved constant-segment region. To control for contamination, every cDNA library carried two barcodes: a SMART-Mk sample barcode plus Illumina barcodes. TruSeq adapter sequences along with Illumina sample barcodes were introduced in two successive PCR steps. Sequencing of the TCR alpha and beta cDNA libraries was done on the Illumina HiSeq platform using custom primers. The authors' pipeline ran thus. Unique molecular identifiers were extracted from raw reads with MiGEC, and CDR3 positions were determined with MiXCR. For each individual, recombination models were inferred using an EM algorithm with the repgenHMM and IGoR tools. The tcR package in R was used for shared clonotype analysis, with sharing normalized by the product of cloneset sizes. To study raw recombination without the effects of thymic and clonal selection, out-of-frame nonproductive sequences were analyzed. TCRdb cleaned the public reads at Q25 with fastp, built clones with MiXCR and kept in-frame beta chains. Each record represents a unique CDR3 protein, reported with the most common genes and DNA among its rows. TCRdb assigned the V and J calls; the authors' analysis was not used. The sample table shows fewer than 650,000 distinct CDR3 sequences, and 7.1% are seen once. 1.5% to 2% of the sample comes from the top ten.

All donors were healthy Caucasians. Three pairs of female monozygotic twins, all aged 18 to 29 years, were included in the twin cohort. Peripheral blood mononuclear cells were the source from which RNA for the TCR libraries was isolated. Study-wide conclusions, independent of this receptor: Compared with coincidental sharing between unrelated individuals, an excess of low generation-probability sequences was observed among out-of-frame TCR alpha sequences shared between twins. Conclusions relied on cross-sectional statistical analysis, since the same donors could not be followed over many years. Fewer insertions were carried by abundant cord blood beta clonotypes; a weaker similar trend was observed in young adult naive repertoires, while no such trend was observed in memory repertoires. In monozygotic twins, out-of-frame TCR alpha sharing was systematically underestimated by recombination models, although the models agreed with sharing between unrelated individuals. A weaker excess of twin sharing was found in beta out-of-frame sequences because the signal-to-noise ratio was lowered by fewer shared sequences. Zero-insertion analyses could be partly confounded by invariant T cells such as MAIT and iNKT, though diverse VJ usage argued against such confounding for most clonotypes.

This clonotype occurred a few times. Its antigen remains undetermined. No per-base quality is available; no much larger clone lies one base away. Separately, the same data were catalogued under a study of yellow fever vaccine responses in identical twins. The second investigation adds: The T cell response to vaccination in identical twins was reported by the authors to appear partly convergent and partly personalized. In identical twins, the study followed T cell clones that responded to the vaccine with precision.

Specimen: PBMCs. The clonotype was recovered from a young woman in good health.

CDR3 protein: CATSEHPFSSWEDTQYF. The DNA reads TGTGCCACCAGTGAACATCCATTTTCCTCCTGGGAAGATACGCAGTATTTT. The sequence is built from TRBV24-1 and TRBJ2-3; the D gene is unclear. From the cysteine through the phenylalanine, the CDR3 covers 17 amino acids. The entry retains the CDR3 DNA only, 51 bases that are in frame from base 1. V is cut by 4 bases and J by 5 bases, and the space between the germline ends is 21 bases. The germline V gene specifies KGHDR as CDR1 and SFDVKD as CDR2.